Below, one TCR beta chain is given with its context. TCRdb re-derived calls from the reads in MiXCR, one entry per CDR3 protein. The sample holds a few hundred thousand distinct CDR3 sequences, approximately 15% seen once. The sample comes from a study of T cell repertoires in cytomegalovirus infection. V lost 5 bases, J lost 1 base, and 9 bases lay in between. Germline-derived CDR1 and CDR2 are SGHVS and FNYEAQ. This CDR3 region has 15 residues. This receptor was obtained from a human donor in good health (CMV status not recorded). Some clones in this sample may be carry-over from other donors' samples. This sequence joins TRBV7-6 and TRBJ2-6; no reliable D call. Sequenced material: CD8+ T cells from PBMCs. This CDR3 is CASSVSESGANVLTF. The DNA for the CDR3 is TGTGCCAGCAGCGTCAGTGAATCTGGGGCCAACGTCCTGACTTTC.